This T cell receptor (beta chain) was identified during a study of shared clonotypes between healthy human individuals. Naive CD8 populations comprised CD45RO-negative cells positively selected for CCR7, excluding terminally differentiated effector memory CD45RA+ cells. The germline V gene has CDR1 SNHLY and CDR2 FYNNEI. Trimming removed 6 bases from V and 2 bases from J; junction bases left unmatched: 3. This CDR3 comprises 15 residues. Profiled with immunoSEQ multiplex PCR; TCRdb holds only in-frame clones, not every one. The sample carries some 2 million clones, about 94% recorded once. For this clone: Its target is unknown. This CDR3 is also generated by other DNA sequences in the sample.

Regarding the study as a whole: Compared with clonotypes that all four donors shared, non-shared clonotypes had lower generation probabilities.

This chain joins TRBV2 and TRBJ1-5, with TRBD1 matching over 11 bases. Sequenced: naive CD8+ T cells sorted from blood. The sequence came from a young man in good health. For the CDR3, the DNA is TGTGCCAGCAGGGGGACAGGGGGAGGCAATCAGCCCCAGCATTTT. Translated: CASRGTGGGNQPQHF.